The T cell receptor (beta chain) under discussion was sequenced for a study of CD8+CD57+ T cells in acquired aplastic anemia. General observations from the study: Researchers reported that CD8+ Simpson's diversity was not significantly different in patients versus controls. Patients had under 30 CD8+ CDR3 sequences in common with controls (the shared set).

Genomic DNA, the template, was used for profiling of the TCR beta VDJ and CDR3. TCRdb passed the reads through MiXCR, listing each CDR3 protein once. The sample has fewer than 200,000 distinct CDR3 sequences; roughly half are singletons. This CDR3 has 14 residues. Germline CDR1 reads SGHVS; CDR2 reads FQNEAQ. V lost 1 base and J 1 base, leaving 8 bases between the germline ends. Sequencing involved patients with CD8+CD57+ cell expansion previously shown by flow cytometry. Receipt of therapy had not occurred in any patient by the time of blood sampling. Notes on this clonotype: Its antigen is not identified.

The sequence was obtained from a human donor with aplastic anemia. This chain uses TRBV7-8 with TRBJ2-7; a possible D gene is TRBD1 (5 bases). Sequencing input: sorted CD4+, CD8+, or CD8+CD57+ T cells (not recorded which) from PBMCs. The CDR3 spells CASSLVQGSYEQYF. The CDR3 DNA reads TGTGCCAGCAGCTTAGTTCAGGGTTCCTACGAGCAGTACTTC.